The sequence of this T cell receptor beta chain was determined in a study of T cell responses to AZD1222 COVID-19 vaccine. General observations from the study: Without day 14 samples, only post-peak T cell repertoires were studied. At baseline, seropositivity was found in only a handful of AZD1222 recipients.

Germline V CDR1 and CDR2: SGHAT, FQNNGV. V was cut by 1 base and J by 4 bases, with 7 bases left in between. The CDR3 runs to 13 residues. Comments on this clone: No antigen is known for it.

Some clones are missing from TCRdb's copy, which holds only in-frame ones; the method was immunoSEQ multiplex PCR. The profile shows tens of thousands of clones, around 82% of them singletons. The sequence derives from an adult who received the AZD1222 COVID-19 vaccine. The chain recombines TRBV11-2 with TRBJ2-5; D might be TRBD2 (6 bases). The sample here was peripheral blood, taken 28 days after the second AZD1222 dose. CDR3 protein: CASSLAGVETQYF. The DNA of the CDR3 is TGTGCCAGCAGCTTAGCGGGAGTAGAGACCCAGTACTTC.